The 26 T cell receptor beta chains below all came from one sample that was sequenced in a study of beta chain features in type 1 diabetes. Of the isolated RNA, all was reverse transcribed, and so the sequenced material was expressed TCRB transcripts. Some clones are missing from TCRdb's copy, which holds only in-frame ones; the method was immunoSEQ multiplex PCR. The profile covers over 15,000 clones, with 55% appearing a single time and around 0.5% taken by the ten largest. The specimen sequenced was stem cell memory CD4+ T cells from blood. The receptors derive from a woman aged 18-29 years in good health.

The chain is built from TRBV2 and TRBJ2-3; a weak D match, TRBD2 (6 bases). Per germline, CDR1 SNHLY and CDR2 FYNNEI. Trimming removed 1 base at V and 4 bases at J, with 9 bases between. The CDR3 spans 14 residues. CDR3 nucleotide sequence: TGTGCCAGCAGTGAAGGGTTAGCGGCAGATACGCAGTATTTT. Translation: CASSEGLAADTQYF.

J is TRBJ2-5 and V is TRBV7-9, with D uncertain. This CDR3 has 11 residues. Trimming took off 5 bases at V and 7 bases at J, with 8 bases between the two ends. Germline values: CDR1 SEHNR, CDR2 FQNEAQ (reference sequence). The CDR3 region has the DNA TGTGCCAGCAGCCGAGGTGCGACCCAGTACTTC. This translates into CASSRGATQYF.

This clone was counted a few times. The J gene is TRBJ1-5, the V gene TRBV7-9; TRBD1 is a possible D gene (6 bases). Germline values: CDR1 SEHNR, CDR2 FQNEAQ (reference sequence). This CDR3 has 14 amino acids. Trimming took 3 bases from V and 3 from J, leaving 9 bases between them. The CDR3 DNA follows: TGTGCCAGCAGCTTCCAGGGGAACAATCAGCCCCAGCATTTT. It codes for CASSFQGNNQPQHF.

The CDR3 protein is CASSQDSTEAFF. CDR3 sequence (DNA): TGTGCCAGCAGCCAGGACAGTACGGAAGCTTTCTTT. The chain carries TRBV11-2 and TRBJ1-1; D possibly corresponds to TRBD1 (6 bases). Trimming removed 5 bases from V and 8 bases from J, with 12 bases in between. The CDR3 length is 12 residues. Germline V gives CDR1 SGHAT, CDR2 FQNNGV. Full variable domain (remainder filled in from reference TRBV11-2 and TRBJ1-1): EAGVAQSPRYKIIEKRQSVAFWCNPISGHATLYWYQQILGQGPKLLIQFQNNGVVDDSQLPKDRFSAERLKGVDSTLKIQPAKLEDSAVYLCASSQDSTEAFFGQGTRLTVV.

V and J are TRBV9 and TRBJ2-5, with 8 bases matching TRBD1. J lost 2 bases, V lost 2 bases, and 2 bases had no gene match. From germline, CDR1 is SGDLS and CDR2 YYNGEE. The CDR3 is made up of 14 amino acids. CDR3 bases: TGTGCCAGCAGCGTCGGGACAGGTCAAGAGACCCAGTACTTC. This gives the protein CASSVGTGQETQYF.

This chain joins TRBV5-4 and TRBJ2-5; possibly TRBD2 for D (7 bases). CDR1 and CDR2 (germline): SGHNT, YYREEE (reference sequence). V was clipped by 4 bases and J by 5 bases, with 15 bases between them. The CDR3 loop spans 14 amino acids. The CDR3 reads CASSAKGGQETQYF. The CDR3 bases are TGTGCCAGCAGCGCGAAGGGGGGGCAGGAGACCCAGTACTTC.

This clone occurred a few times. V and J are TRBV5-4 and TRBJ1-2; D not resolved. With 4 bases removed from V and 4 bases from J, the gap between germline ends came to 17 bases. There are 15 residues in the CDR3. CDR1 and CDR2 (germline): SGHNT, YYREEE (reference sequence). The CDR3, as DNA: TGTGCCAGCAGCCCCACGGCCGACTTTTCCTATGGCTACACCTTC. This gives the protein CASSPTADFSYGYTF.

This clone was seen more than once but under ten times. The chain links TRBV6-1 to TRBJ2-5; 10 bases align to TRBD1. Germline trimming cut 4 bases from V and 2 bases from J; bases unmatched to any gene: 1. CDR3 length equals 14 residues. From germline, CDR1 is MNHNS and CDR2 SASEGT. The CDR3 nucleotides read TGTGCCAGCAGTGGACAGGGGGCACAAGAGACCCAGTACTTC. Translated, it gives CASSGQGAQETQYF.

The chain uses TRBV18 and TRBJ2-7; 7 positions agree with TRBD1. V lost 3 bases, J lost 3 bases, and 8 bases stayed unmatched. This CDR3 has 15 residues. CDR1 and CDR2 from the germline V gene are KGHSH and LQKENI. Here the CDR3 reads CASSPPGQPYYEQYF. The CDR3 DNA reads TGTGCCAGCTCACCCCCGGGACAGCCTTACTACGAGCAGTACTTC.

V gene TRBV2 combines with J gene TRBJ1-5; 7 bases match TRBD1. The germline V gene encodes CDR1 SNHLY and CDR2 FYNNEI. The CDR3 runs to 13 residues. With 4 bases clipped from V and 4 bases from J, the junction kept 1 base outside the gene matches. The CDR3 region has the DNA TGTGCCAGCAGTGGGGACAGTAATCAGCCCCAGCATTTT. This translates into CASSGDSNQPQHF.

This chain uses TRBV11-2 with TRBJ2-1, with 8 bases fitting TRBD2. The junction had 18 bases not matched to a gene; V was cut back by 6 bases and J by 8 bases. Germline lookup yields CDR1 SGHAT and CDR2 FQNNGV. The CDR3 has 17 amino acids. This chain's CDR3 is CASSRDLWQREWHEQFF. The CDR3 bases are TGTGCCAGCAGTCGGGATTTATGGCAGCGGGAGTGGCATGAGCAGTTCTTC.

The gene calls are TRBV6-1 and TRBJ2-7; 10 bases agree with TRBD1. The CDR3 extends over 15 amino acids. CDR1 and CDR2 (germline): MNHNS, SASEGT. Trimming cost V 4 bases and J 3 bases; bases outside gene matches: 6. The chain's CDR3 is CASSGVGTGDYEQYF. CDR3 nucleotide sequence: TGTGCCAGCAGTGGTGTGGGGACAGGGGACTACGAGCAGTACTTC.

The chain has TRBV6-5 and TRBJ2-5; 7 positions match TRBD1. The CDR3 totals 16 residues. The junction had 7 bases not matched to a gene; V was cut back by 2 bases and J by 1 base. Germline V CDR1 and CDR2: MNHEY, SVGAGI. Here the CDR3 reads CASSYTGTVAQETQYF. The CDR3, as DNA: TGTGCCAGCAGTTACACCGGGACAGTGGCCCAAGAGACCCAGTACTTC.

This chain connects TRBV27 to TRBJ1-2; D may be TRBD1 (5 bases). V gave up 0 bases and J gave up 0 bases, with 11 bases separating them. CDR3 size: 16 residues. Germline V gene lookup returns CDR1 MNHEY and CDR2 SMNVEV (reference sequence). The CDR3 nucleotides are TGTGCCAGCAGTTTATCAGGGGCCCTACCTAACTATGGCTACACCTTC. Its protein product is CASSLSGALPNYGYTF.

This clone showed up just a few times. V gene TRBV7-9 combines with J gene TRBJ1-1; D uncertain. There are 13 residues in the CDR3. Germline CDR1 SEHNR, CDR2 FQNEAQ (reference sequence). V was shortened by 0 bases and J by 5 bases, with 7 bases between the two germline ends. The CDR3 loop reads CASSLARGTEAFF. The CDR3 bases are TGTGCCAGCAGCTTAGCCCGGGGTACTGAAGCTTTCTTT. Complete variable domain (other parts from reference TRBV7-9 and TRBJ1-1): DTGVSQNPRHKITKRGQNVTFRCDPISEHNRLYWYRQTLGQGPEFLTYFQNEAQLEKSRLLSDRFSAERPKGSFSTLEIQRTEQGDSAMYLCASSLARGTEAFFGQGTRLTVV.

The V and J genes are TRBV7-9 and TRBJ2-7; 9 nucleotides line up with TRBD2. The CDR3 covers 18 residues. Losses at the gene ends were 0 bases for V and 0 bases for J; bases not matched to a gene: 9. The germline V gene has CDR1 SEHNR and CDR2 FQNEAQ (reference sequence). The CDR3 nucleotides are TGTGCCAGCAGCTTAGCGGTAGCTAGCGGGATGATCTCCTACGAGCAGTACTTC. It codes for CASSLAVASGMISYEQYF.

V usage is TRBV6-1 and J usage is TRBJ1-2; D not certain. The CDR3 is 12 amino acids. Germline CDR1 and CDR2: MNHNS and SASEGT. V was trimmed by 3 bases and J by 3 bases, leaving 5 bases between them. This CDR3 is CASSDQDYGYTF. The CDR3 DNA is TGTGCCAGCAGTGATCAGGACTATGGCTACACCTTC.

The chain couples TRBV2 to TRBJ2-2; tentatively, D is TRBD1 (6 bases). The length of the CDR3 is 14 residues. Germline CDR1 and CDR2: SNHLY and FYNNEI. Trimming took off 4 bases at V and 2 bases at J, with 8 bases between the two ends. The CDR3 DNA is TGTGCCAGCAGTGTGGACAGTAACACCGGGGAGCTGTTTTTT. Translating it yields CASSVDSNTGELFF.

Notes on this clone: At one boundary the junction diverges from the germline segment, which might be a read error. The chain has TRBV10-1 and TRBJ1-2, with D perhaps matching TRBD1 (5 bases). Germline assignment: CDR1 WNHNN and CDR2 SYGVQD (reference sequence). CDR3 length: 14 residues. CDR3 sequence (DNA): TGCGCCAGCAGCCTCCGGGGGTCTGACTATGGCGACACCTTC. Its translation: CASSLRGSDYGDTF.

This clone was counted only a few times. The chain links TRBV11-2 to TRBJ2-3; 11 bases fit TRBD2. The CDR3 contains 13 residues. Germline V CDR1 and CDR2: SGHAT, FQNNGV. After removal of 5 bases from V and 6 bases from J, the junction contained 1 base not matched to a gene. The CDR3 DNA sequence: TGTGCCAGCAGCCCTAGCGGGAGGGATACGCAGTATTTT. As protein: CASSPSGRDTQYF.

CDR3 coding DNA: TGTGCCAGCAGCCGGACAGGGAAGGACGAGCAGTACTTC. As protein: CASSRTGKDEQYF. J is TRBJ2-7 and V is TRBV5-6, with 8 bases that match TRBD1. The CDR3 has 13 amino acids. Germline V lookup: CDR1 SGHDT, CDR2 YYEEEE. The V gene end was trimmed by 4 bases and the J gene end by 5 bases; junction bases not matched to a gene: 5.

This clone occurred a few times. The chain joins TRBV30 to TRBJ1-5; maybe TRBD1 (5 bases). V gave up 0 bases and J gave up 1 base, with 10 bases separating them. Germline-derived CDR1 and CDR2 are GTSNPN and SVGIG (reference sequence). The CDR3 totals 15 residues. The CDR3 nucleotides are TGTGCCTGGAGTGTAAAAGGGGCGAGCAATCAGCCCCAGCATTTT. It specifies CAWSVKGASNQPQHF.

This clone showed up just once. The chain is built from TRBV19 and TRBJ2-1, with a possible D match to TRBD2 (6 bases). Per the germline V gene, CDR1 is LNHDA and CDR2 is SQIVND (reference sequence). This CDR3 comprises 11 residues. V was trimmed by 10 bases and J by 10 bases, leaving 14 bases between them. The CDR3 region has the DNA TGTGCCACAAGCATCGCGGGAGAGCAGTTCTTC. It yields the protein CATSIAGEQFF.

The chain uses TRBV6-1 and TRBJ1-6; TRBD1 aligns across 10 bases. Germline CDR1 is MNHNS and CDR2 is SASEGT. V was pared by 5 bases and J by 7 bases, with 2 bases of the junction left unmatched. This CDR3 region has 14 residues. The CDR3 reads CASSRDRGNSPLHF. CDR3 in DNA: TGTGCCAGCAGTAGGGACAGGGGAAATTCACCCCTCCACTTT.

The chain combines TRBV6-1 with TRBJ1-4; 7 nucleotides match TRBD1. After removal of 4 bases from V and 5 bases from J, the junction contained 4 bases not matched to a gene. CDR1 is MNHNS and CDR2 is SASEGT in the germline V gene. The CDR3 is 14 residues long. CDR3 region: CASSGTGGNEKLFF. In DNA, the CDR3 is TGTGCCAGCAGTGGGACAGGTGGGAATGAAAAACTGTTTTTT.

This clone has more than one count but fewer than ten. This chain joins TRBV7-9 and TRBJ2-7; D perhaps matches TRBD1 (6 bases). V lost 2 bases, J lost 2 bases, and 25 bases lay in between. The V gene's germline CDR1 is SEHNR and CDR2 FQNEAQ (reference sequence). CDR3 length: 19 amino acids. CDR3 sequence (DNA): TGTGCCAGCAGCTTAACGGCTGGGCGCCCACAGGGTCATCCCTACGAGCAGTACTTC. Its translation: CASSLTAGRPQGHPYEQYF. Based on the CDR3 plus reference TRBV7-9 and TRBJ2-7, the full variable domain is DTGVSQNPRHKITKRGQNVTFRCDPISEHNRLYWYRQTLGQGPEFLTYFQNEAQLEKSRLLSDRFSAERPKGSFSTLEIQRTEQGDSAMYLCASSLTAGRPQGHPYEQYFGPGTRLTVT.